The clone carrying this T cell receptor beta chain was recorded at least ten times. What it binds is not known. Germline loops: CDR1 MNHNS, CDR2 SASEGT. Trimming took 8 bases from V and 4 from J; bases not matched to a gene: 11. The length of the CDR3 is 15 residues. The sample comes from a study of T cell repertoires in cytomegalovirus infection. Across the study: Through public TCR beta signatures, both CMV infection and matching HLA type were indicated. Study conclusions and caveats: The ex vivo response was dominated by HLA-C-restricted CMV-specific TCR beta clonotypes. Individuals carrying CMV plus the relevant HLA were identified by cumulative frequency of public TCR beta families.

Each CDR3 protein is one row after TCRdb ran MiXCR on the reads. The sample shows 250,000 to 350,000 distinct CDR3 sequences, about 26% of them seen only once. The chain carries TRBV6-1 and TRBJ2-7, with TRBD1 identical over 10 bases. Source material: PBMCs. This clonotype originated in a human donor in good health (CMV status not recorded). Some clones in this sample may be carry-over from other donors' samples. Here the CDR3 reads CASRIEGTGVYEQYF. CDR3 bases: TGTGCCAGCCGCATTGAAGGGACAGGGGTTTACGAGCAGTACTTC.